One sample yielded the 7 T cell receptor beta chains listed below, sequenced in a study of somatic mutations in cytotoxic T cells in rheumatoid arthritis. Some clones are missing from TCRdb's copy, which holds only in-frame ones; the method was immunoSEQ multiplex PCR. The sample carries fewer than 40,000 clones, approximately 78% recorded once. Input material: CD8+ T cells sorted from blood. Receptors originate from an adult with rheumatoid arthritis.

The chain links TRBV7-9 to TRBJ2-2; TRBD2 matches 7 bases. Germline V CDR1 and CDR2: SEHNR, FQNEAQ (reference sequence). Unmatched junction bases numbered 3, after V lost 2 bases and J lost 3 bases. The CDR3 contains 15 residues. CDR3 region: CASSLRSGDTGELFF. The CDR3 DNA reads TGTGCCAGCAGCTTAAGGAGCGGGGACACCGGGGAGCTGTTTTTT.

The chain joins TRBV5-5 to TRBJ2-7, with D perhaps TRBD1 (7 bases). Per the germline V gene, CDR1 is SGHKS and CDR2 is YYEKEE (reference sequence). CDR3 length: 13 amino acids. Trimming took 5 bases from V and 2 from J, leaving 11 bases between them. For the CDR3, the DNA is TGTGCCAGCAGACCAGGGGGGACCTACGAGCAGTACTTC. Amino acids: CASRPGGTYEQYF.

The chain links TRBV28 to TRBJ2-7, with a weak D call TRBD2 (5 bases). From germline, CDR1 is MDHEN and CDR2 SYDVKM. This CDR3 region has 15 residues. Trimming removed 1 base at V and 6 bases at J, with 16 bases between. The CDR3 DNA reads TGTGCCAGCAGTTTATTGGCGGTCGAGGGTCTCGAGCAGTACTTC. It is translated as CASSLLAVEGLEQYF.

The chain joins TRBV7-9 to TRBJ2-7, with TRBD2 matching 8 bases. Per germline, CDR1 SEHNR and CDR2 FQNEAQ (reference sequence). This CDR3 has 15 residues. J was trimmed by 3 bases and V by 2 bases; bases with no gene match: 6. The CDR3 loop reads CASSLSDSGSYEQYF. CDR3 DNA sequence: TGTGCCAGCAGCTTATCAGACAGCGGGAGCTACGAGCAGTACTTC.

The chain is built from TRBV19 and TRBJ2-1; D may be TRBD2 (5 bases). The V end lost 10 bases, the J end lost 0 bases, and 10 bases lay between the germline ends. Per germline, CDR1 LNHDA and CDR2 SQIVND (reference sequence). This CDR3 spans 13 amino acids. The CDR3 DNA is TGTGCCACCTCTACTAGCTCCTACAATGAGCAGTTCTTC. It translates to CATSTSSYNEQFF.

This chain links TRBV5-1 with TRBJ2-2, with 7 bases that match TRBD2. V shed 4 bases and J 7 bases; nucleotides not matched to a gene: 4. Germline V lookup: CDR1 SGHRS, CDR2 YFSETQ. CDR3 length: 13 amino acids. The CDR3 bases are TGCGCCAGCAGCCCTACGGGGGGCGGGGAGCTGTTTTTT. This translates into CASSPTGGGELFF.

The rearrangement uses TRBV4-1 and TRBJ2-7; the match to TRBD1 covers 10 bases. The germline CDR1 and CDR2 sequences are MGHRA and YSYEKL. The CDR3 is 15 residues long. With V trimmed by 1 base and J by 2 bases, 2 bases remained unmatched. This CDR3 is CASSQGTGGTYEQYF. In DNA form, the CDR3 reads TGCGCCAGCAGCCAAGGGACAGGGGGAACCTACGAGCAGTACTTC.